A single sample gave rise to the 10 T cell receptor beta chains below, sequenced in a study of T cell repertoires in cytomegalovirus infection. TCRdb processed the reads anew with MiXCR; each CDR3 protein has one entry. Among about 330,000 distinct CDR3 sequences listed, 9.5% were seen once. The sequencing input was PBMCs. Receptors were obtained from a human donor in good health (CMV status not recorded). Some clones in this sample may be carry-over from other donors' samples.

This clonotype came up many times. The chain recombines TRBV7-2 with TRBJ1-1; TRBD1 might be the D (5 bases). Germline V gives CDR1 SGHTA, CDR2 FQGNSA. The ends were cut back, 2 bases at V and 1 base at J, with 8 bases in the middle. CDR3 length: 14 residues. The CDR3 loop reads CASSLQGWNTEAFF. The CDR3 nucleotides read TGTGCCAGCAGCTTACAGGGATGGAACACTGAAGCTTTCTTT.

This clonotype was recorded many times. This chain links TRBV7-9 with TRBJ2-1, with TRBD2 matching 10 bases. Per germline, CDR1 SEHNR and CDR2 FQNEAQ (reference sequence). This CDR3 region has 17 residues. The trim removed 5 bases at V and 2 bases at J, leaving 9 bases unmatched. This CDR3 reads CASSPKREGLTYNEQFF. In nucleotides, the CDR3 is TGTGCCAGCAGCCCTAAGCGGGAGGGCCTGACCTACAATGAGCAGTTCTTC.

This clonotype has ten or more counts. V and J are TRBV7-2 and TRBJ2-3; D call uncertain. Trimming left V 1 base short and J 6 bases short, with 8 bases between. This CDR3 comprises 13 residues. The germline gives CDR1 SGHTA, CDR2 FQGNSA. CDR3 region: CASSLGAADTQYF. The CDR3 DNA sequence: TGTGCCAGCAGCTTAGGGGCAGCTGATACGCAGTATTTT.

The sample holds many counts of this clonotype. The V gene is TRBV7-3, the J gene TRBJ2-1; 9 bases align to TRBD2. V lost 5 bases to trimming and J lost 7 bases; unmatched junction nucleotides: 3. This CDR3 has 13 amino acids. From germline, CDR1 is SGHTA and CDR2 FQGTGA. The CDR3 spells CASSLSGRNEQFF. For the CDR3, the DNA is TGTGCCAGCAGCCTTAGCGGGAGAAATGAGCAGTTCTTC. Variable domain in full (rest from reference TRBV7-3 and TRBJ2-1): GAGVSQTPSNKVTEKGKYVELRCDPISGHTALYWYRQSLGQGPEFLIYFQGTGAADDSGLPNDRFFAVRPEGSVSTLKIQRTERGDSAVYLCASSLSGRNEQFFGPGTRLTVL.

The rearrangement uses TRBV7-2 and TRBJ2-3; maybe TRBD2 (6 bases). The CDR3 has 14 amino acids. V dropped 0 bases and J dropped 5 bases, with 9 bases sitting between them. Germline V lookup: CDR1 SGHTA, CDR2 FQGNSA. CDR3 residues: CASSLAGEEDTQYF. DNA of the CDR3: TGTGCCAGCAGCTTAGCCGGGGAGGAAGATACGCAGTATTTT.

This clonotype occurred a few times. The chain recombines TRBV18 with TRBJ2-3; D is unresolved. This CDR3 is 17 amino acids long. The V gene's germline CDR1 is KGHSH and CDR2 LQKENI. Trimming left V 3 bases short and J 3 bases short, with 19 bases between. The DNA of the CDR3 is TGTGCCAGCTCACCGAGAAGGGCGCCAGCAAGGACAGATACGCAGTATTTT. It codes for CASSPRRAPARTDTQYF.

At least ten counts were recorded for this clonotype. This rearrangement joins TRBV11-2 to TRBJ1-3; TRBD1 is a possible D gene (5 bases). CDR3 length: 14 residues. The V end was cut by 5 bases, the J end by 4 bases, with 12 bases between. CDR1 and CDR2 from the germline V gene are SGHAT and FQNNGV. CDR3: CASSLAGYGNTIYF. The CDR3 nucleotides read TGTGCCAGCAGCCTCGCAGGGTACGGAAACACCATATATTTT.

As regards this clonotype: This may come from a read error, since a much larger clone is one base off. J is TRBJ1-1 and V is TRBV7-9; D call uncertain. CDR1 is SEHNR and CDR2 is FQNEAQ in the germline V gene (reference sequence). The CDR3 consists of 14 residues. CDR3 in amino acids: CASSFTIVLPTASF. The CDR3 bases are TGTGCCAGCAGCTTTACAATTGTACTACCGACGGCTTCCTTT.

This clonotype was counted many times. Here the CDR3 DNA reads TGTGCCAGCAGCTTAGAACTAGCGGGAGTTCAAGAGACCCAGTACTTC. Translation gives CASSLELAGVQETQYF. The chain links TRBV7-2 to TRBJ2-5; TRBD2 agrees at 11 bases. The CDR3 spans 16 residues. CDR1 and CDR2 from the germline V gene are SGHTA and FQGNSA. V lost 1 base and J lost 2; bases outside the gene matches: 3.

The sample holds a few counts of this clonotype. V is TRBV6-1 and J is TRBJ2-6, with D possibly being TRBD2 (6 bases). V was pared by 3 bases and J by 1 base, with 7 bases between. The CDR3 runs to 15 residues. Germline V gene lookup returns CDR1 MNHNS and CDR2 SASEGT. The CDR3 bases are TGTGCCAGCAGTGATGGGGGGTCTGGGGCCAACGTCCTGACTTTC. This translates into CASSDGGSGANVLTF.